This T cell receptor (beta chain) is drawn from a study of PD-1 blockade in classical Hodgkin lymphoma. Study results and limitations: Complete responders had baseline diversity similar to newly diagnosed patients. CD4+ but not CD8+ TCR diversity rose significantly by C4D1. The causes of the repertoire differences, possibly disease activity or prior therapy, remain undefined.

A word on this clone: What it recognizes is unknown.

CDR3 length: 16 residues. CDR1 is MDHEN and CDR2 is SYDVKM in the germline V gene. The ends were cut back, 6 bases at V and 3 bases at J, with 18 bases in the middle. The method was immunoSEQ multiplex PCR; TCRdb's version includes in-frame clones alone and lacks a portion of them. The data contain about 6,400 clones, 73% of them singletons. Time point given: cycle 4 day 1 (C4D1), after more than 5 weeks of nivolumab. Autologous stem cell transplantation was followed by relapse in every patient, and brentuximab vedotin exposure varied. Negative selection with magnets was how CD8+ T cells were isolated from the thawed PBMCs.

This TCR was recovered from a human donor with classical Hodgkin lymphoma. The rearrangement links TRBV28 to TRBJ1-5; a possible D gene is TRBD1 (6 bases). Material: CD8+ T cells from blood, obtained before the fourth cycle of nivolumab. CDR3 protein: CASSPGGLGSNQPQHF. The CDR3 DNA reads TGTGCCAGCAGCCCCGGGGGGCTCGGCTCCAATCAGCCCCAGCATTTT.